The 20 T cell receptor beta chains below all came from one sample that was sequenced in a study of blood T cell repertoires in COVID-19. Repertoires were generated with immunoSEQ multiplex PCR, while TCRdb's copy carries only in-frame clones and drops some. The repertoire holds around 290,000 clones, with about nine tenths as singletons. The sample consisted of PBMCs or T cells enriched from blood (not recorded which). The receptor set was obtained from a woman between 18 and 29 years old who had recovered from COVID-19.

This clone has just a few counts. This sequence joins TRBV5-1 and TRBJ2-7, with D possibly being TRBD1 (5 bases). Germline CDR1 and CDR2: SGHRS and YFSETQ. Trimming removed 4 bases from V and 0 bases from J, with 17 bases in between. This CDR3 has 16 amino acids. CDR3 region: CASSLNIYRSSYEQYF. The CDR3 nucleotides are TGCGCCAGCAGCCTAAACATCTACAGGAGCTCCTACGAGCAGTACTTC. The whole variable domain, filled in from reference TRBV5-1 and TRBJ2-7, reads KAGVTQTPRYLIKTRGQQVTLSCSPISGHRSVSWYQQTPGQGLQFLFEYFSETQRNKGNFPGRFSGRQFSNSRSEMNVSTLELGDSALYLCASSLNIYRSSYEQYFGPGTRLTVT.

The chain recombines TRBV7-2 with TRBJ2-5, with TRBD2 identical over 10 bases. Germline V gene lookup returns CDR1 SGHTA and CDR2 FQGNSA. The junction had 14 bases not matched to a gene; V was cut back by 3 bases and J by 1 base. The length of the CDR3 is 19 residues. The CDR3 sequence is CASSFSRLAGDSVQETQYF. In nucleotides, the CDR3 is TGTGCCAGCAGCTTCAGTCGGCTAGCGGGAGATTCTGTCCAAGAGACCCAGTACTTC.

The chain employs TRBV7-6 and TRBJ1-2; D may be TRBD1 (5 bases). With 5 bases removed from V and 6 bases from J, the gap between germline ends came to 16 bases. The germline V gene encodes CDR1 SGHVS and CDR2 FNYEAQ. The CDR3 loop spans 14 amino acids. The CDR3 sequence is CASSLRSWGDGYTF. DNA of the CDR3: TGTGCCAGCAGCCTTAGGTCTTGGGGGGATGGCTACACCTTC.

This chain links TRBV11-3 with TRBJ2-7; D possibly corresponds to TRBD1 (6 bases). Trimming pared 3 bases from V and 7 bases from J, leaving 28 bases between. Germline loops: CDR1 SGHNT, CDR2 YENEEA. The CDR3 contains 18 residues. This CDR3 reads CASSFSGEGPASFWEQYF. The CDR3 region has the DNA TGTGCCAGCAGCTTCTCAGGGGAAGGACCCGCCAGCTTTTGGGAGCAGTACTTC.

The chain is built from TRBV7-9 and TRBJ1-5, with 9 bases identical to TRBD1. The CDR3 totals 14 residues. Per germline, CDR1 SEHNR and CDR2 FQNEAQ (reference sequence). V trimming: 5 bases; J trimming: 7 bases; junction bases outside the gene matches: 6. DNA of the CDR3: TGTGCCAGCAGCCCACAGGGGGCTGACCAGCCCCAGCATTTT. It is translated as CASSPQGADQPQHF. The variable domain in full, completed from reference TRBV7-9 and TRBJ1-5, reads DTGVSQNPRHKITKRGQNVTFRCDPISEHNRLYWYRQTLGQGPEFLTYFQNEAQLEKSRLLSDRFSAERPKGSFSTLEIQRTEQGDSAMYLCASSPQGADQPQHFGDGTRLSIL.

The chain has TRBV5-1 and TRBJ2-5, with 11 bases matching TRBD2. CDR1 and CDR2 (germline): SGHRS, YFSETQ. V lost 0 bases, J lost 5 bases, and 6 bases stayed unmatched. The CDR3 totals 16 residues. The CDR3 DNA follows: TGCGCCAGCAGCTTGGAAGATAGCGGGGGGGCGGAGACCCAGTACTTC. Translated, it gives CASSLEDSGGAETQYF.

CDR3 nucleotides: TGTGCCAGTAGTATCCACGGGGATTCACCCCTCCACTTT. Its protein product is CASSIHGDSPLHF. The chain couples TRBV19 to TRBJ1-6; no definite D call. V lost 3 bases to trimming and J lost 8 bases, with 8 bases between them. Germline values: CDR1 LNHDA, CDR2 SQIVND (reference sequence). The CDR3 totals 13 residues.

The chain joins TRBV28 to TRBJ2-4, with TRBD1 identical over 10 bases. V was clipped by 0 bases and J by 3 bases; unmatched bases: 2. The CDR3 covers 16 residues. Germline assignment: CDR1 MDHEN and CDR2 SYDVKM. The CDR3 DNA reads as TGTGCCAGCAGTTTATGGGACAGGGGGGACAAAAACATTCAGTACTTC. This gives the protein CASSLWDRGDKNIQYF.

V is TRBV9 and J is TRBJ2-3, with a possible D match to TRBD1 (5 bases). CDR3 size: 14 residues. The germline V gene has CDR1 SGDLS and CDR2 YYNGEE. Trimming shortened V by 0 bases and J by 2 bases, and 7 bases separated the two germline ends. CDR3 loop: CASSVEGNTDTQYF. The DNA for the CDR3 is TGTGCCAGCAGCGTAGAGGGGAACACAGATACGCAGTATTTT. Full variable domain (outside the CDR3, taken from reference TRBV9 and TRBJ2-3): DSGVTQTPKHLITATGQRVTLRCSPRSGDLSVYWYQQSLDQGLQFLIQYYNGEERAKGNILERFSAQQFPDLHSELNLSSLELGDSALYFCASSVEGNTDTQYFGPGTRLTVL.

This CDR3 reads CASSLIRQAGPETQYF. CDR3 DNA sequence: TGTGCCAGCAGTTTGATTAGGCAGGCAGGGCCAGAGACCCAGTACTTC. This chain uses TRBV28 with TRBJ2-5; maybe TRBD1 (5 bases). V lost 3 bases to trimming and J lost 4 bases, with 18 bases between them. CDR1 is MDHEN and CDR2 is SYDVKM in the germline V gene. CDR3 size: 16 residues.

The chain recombines TRBV30 with TRBJ1-6, with TRBD1 matching over 8 bases. Germline V gives CDR1 GTSNPN, CDR2 SVGIG (reference sequence). Trimming removed 5 bases from V and 10 bases from J; junction bases left unmatched: 7. The CDR3 contains 13 residues. The DNA for the CDR3 is TGTGCCTGGGTGGACAGGGCGGACTCACCCCTCCACTTT. Translated, it gives CAWVDRADSPLHF.

CDR3 nucleotides: TGTGCCAGCAGCTTAAGCGGGGGGGCTCCAGATACGCAGTATTTT. Protein product: CASSLSGGAPDTQYF. The V and J genes are TRBV11-2 and TRBJ2-3, with 10 bases fitting TRBD2. Trimming at V came to 2 bases and at J to 4 bases, leaving 3 bases not matched to a gene. The germline V gene encodes CDR1 SGHAT and CDR2 FQNNGV. The CDR3 is made up of 15 amino acids.

This sequence joins TRBV19 and TRBJ1-5; no firm D call. This CDR3 spans 14 amino acids. V was shortened by 8 bases and J by 0 bases, with 11 bases between the two germline ends. CDR1 LNHDA and CDR2 SQIVND come from the germline V gene (reference sequence). The CDR3 bases are TGTGCCAGTTTACTTGGGCCTAGCAATCAGCCCCAGCATTTT. Its protein is CASLLGPSNQPQHF. The full variable domain, in which reference TRBV19 and TRBJ1-5 provide the parts outside the CDR3, is DGGITQSPKYLFRKEGQNVTLSCEQNLNHDAMYWYRQDPGQGLRLIYYSQIVNDFQKGDIAEGYSVSREKKESFPLTVTSAQKNPTAFYLCASLLGPSNQPQHFGDGTRLSIL.

The rearrangement links TRBV5-5 to TRBJ2-7, with D maybe TRBD2 (6 bases). CDR1 and CDR2 (germline): SGHKS, YYEKEE (reference sequence). Trimming stripped 2 bases from V and 6 bases from J, with 15 bases between. This CDR3 comprises 14 residues. DNA of the CDR3: TGTGCCAGCAGCTTCACGGGACTCCTAATCGAGCAGTACTTC. The encoded protein is CASSFTGLLIEQYF.

This chain joins TRBV4-1 and TRBJ2-1; TRBD2 matches at 7 bases. Germline CDR1 and CDR2: MGHRA and YSYEKL. V gave up 0 bases and J gave up 15 bases; unmatched junction bases: 8. CDR3 size: 13 residues. The DNA for the CDR3 is TGCGCCAGCAGCCAAGACGGAGGACTAGGCATGTTCTTC. Amino acids: CASSQDGGLGMFF.

This clone was counted only a few times. The chain links TRBV30 to TRBJ2-1; 14 bases map to TRBD2. With V trimmed by 5 bases and J by 8 bases, 5 bases remained unmatched. The length of the CDR3 is 14 residues. Germline loops: CDR1 GTSNPN, CDR2 SVGIG (reference sequence). The CDR3 region is CAWAGTSGGDEQFF. In DNA, the CDR3 is TGTGCCTGGGCCGGGACTAGCGGGGGAGATGAGCAGTTCTTC.

V is TRBV4-1 and J is TRBJ1-1; D is perhaps TRBD1 (5 bases). This CDR3 is 13 amino acids long. Germline V gene data show CDR1 as MGHRA and CDR2 as YSYEKL. Deletions cut 5 bases from V and 1 base from J, with 8 bases between. The CDR3 loop reads CASSTQGNTEAFF. CDR3 nucleotides: TGCGCCAGCAGCACCCAGGGGAACACTGAAGCTTTCTTT.

This clone was seen a handful of times. The chain uses TRBV11-2 and TRBJ1-2; D ambiguous. Germline CDR1 and CDR2: SGHAT and FQNNGV. V was clipped by 5 bases and J by 3 bases, with 13 bases between them. This CDR3 is 14 amino acids long. CDR3 DNA sequence: TGTGCCAGCAGCACCGACCGACGGGACTATGGCTACACCTTC. As protein: CASSTDRRDYGYTF. Looking up the rest from reference TRBV11-2 and TRBJ1-2 gives the full variable domain: EAGVAQSPRYKIIEKRQSVAFWCNPISGHATLYWYQQILGQGPKLLIQFQNNGVVDDSQLPKDRFSAERLKGVDSTLKIQPAKLEDSAVYLCASSTDRRDYGYTFGSGTRLTVV.

This chain uses TRBV5-1 with TRBJ1-2, with a possible D match to TRBD1 (5 bases). The CDR3 extends over 13 amino acids. Trimming pared 2 bases from V and 4 bases from J, leaving 9 bases between. Germline V gene sequence: CDR1 SGHRS, CDR2 YFSETQ. The DNA for the CDR3 is TGCGCCAGCAGCTTAGGGACTGCCTATGGCTACACCTTC. As protein: CASSLGTAYGYTF.

The J gene is TRBJ2-3, the V gene TRBV28; TRBD1 matches at 8 bases. V lost 7 bases, J lost 1 base, and 7 bases stayed unmatched. CDR1 and CDR2 (germline): MDHEN, SYDVKM. The CDR3 contains 15 residues. The CDR3 DNA reads TGTGCCAGCAATAGAAAGGACAGGGGCACAGATACGCAGTATTTT. Protein: CASNRKDRGTDTQYF.